This T cell receptor (beta chain) was retrieved from a study of blood T cell repertoires in COVID-19. Background on the study: Sources were T cells, B-cell-depleted T cells, or PBMCs; the material itself was cDNA or gDNA.

How the authors handled the data: Amplifying reference gene primers gave estimates of nucleated cell counts. Sequencing was performed with immunoSEQ multiplex PCR; in TCRdb, only in-frame clones are kept and a portion is missing. That table supplies the V and J calls and clone size; D and trimming were determined from the DNA. The sample records approximately 260,000 clones, roughly 89% being singletons. This CDR3 comprises 12 residues. Trimming removed 8 bases at V and 4 bases at J, with 9 bases between. Germline V gene sequence: CDR1 MDHEN, CDR2 SYDVKM. Everyone who took part was about 18 to 89 years old, and they came from 24 US areas. Researchers sorted participants into cohorts using their self-reported clinical history. In this sample, this clone turned up once.

Material for sequencing was PBMCs or T cells enriched from blood (not recorded which). The clonotype was recovered from a woman aged 60-75 years who had recovered from COVID-19. The V call is TRBV28, the J call TRBJ2-1, with a possible D match to TRBD2 (5 bases). The CDR3 here is CASGLKYNEQFF. In nucleotides, the CDR3 is TGTGCCAGCGGACTCAAATACAATGAGCAGTTCTTC.